This T cell receptor (beta chain) is from a study of vaccination and CD4 T cells after COVID-19. Study-level background: Controls had a CEFX pool, an HIV-1 Nef pool, or no peptide added.

Study-wide points: Median SARS-CoV-2-reactive clonotype numbers went up from around 20 to 38, but not significantly.

The assay that was used to sequence DNA from cultured CD4+ T cells was the Oncomine TCR Beta short-read assay. MiXCR, applied by TCRdb to the PCR reads, yields one record per CDR3 protein. The sample contains tens of thousands of distinct CDR3 sequences, about 56% of which appear only once. This clonotype appeared a few times. Its antigen remains unidentified. Treatment described: roughly 10-day PBMC culture with coronavirus spike peptide pools or control peptides (ViraFEST assay). ViraFEST expanded antigen-specific T cells with peptide pools, then sequenced TCRs. Peptide pools at around 10 ug/ml stimulated under 2.5 million PBMCs per well with 9 to 10 IU/ml IL-2. Between the trimmed V and J ends, which lost 2 bases and 0 bases, there was a span of 11 bases. The CDR3 length is 17 residues. CDR1 is SGHTA and CDR2 is FQGTGA in the germline V gene.

The clonotype comes from a human donor who had recovered from COVID-19. The gene calls are TRBV7-3 and TRBJ2-6, with D uncertain. The sample comprised CD4+ T cells from blood, cultured in vitro. The CDR3 loop reads CASSLQSGLSGANVLTF. CDR3 coding DNA: TGTGCCAGCAGCTTACAATCGGGTCTCTCTGGGGCCAACGTCCTGACTTTC.